The next 23 T cell receptor beta chains were all read from a single sample in a study of T cell changes during pregnancy in multiple sclerosis. Sequencing was performed with immunoSEQ multiplex PCR; in TCRdb, only in-frame clones are kept and a portion is missing. The repertoire consists of 65,000 to 85,000 clones, with approximately 90% occurring once and the leading ten covering over 1.3%. Specimen: peripheral blood, collected in the second trimester of pregnancy. These receptors were obtained from a female donor with multiple sclerosis, enrolled in a pregnancy study.

The rearrangement joins TRBV2 to TRBJ1-2; tentatively, D is TRBD1 (6 bases). The length of the CDR3 is 14 residues. Between the trimmed V and J ends, which lost 6 bases and 4 bases, there was a span of 15 bases. The germline CDR1 and CDR2 sequences are SNHLY and FYNNEI. The CDR3: CASRVQQGPYGYTF. The CDR3 DNA reads as TGTGCCAGCAGGGTACAACAGGGTCCCTATGGCTACACCTTC.

The V gene is TRBV7-9, the J gene TRBJ1-4, with 8 bases aligning to TRBD1. The V segment lost 4 bases and the J segment 5 bases; nucleotides outside the gene matches: 9. There are 16 residues in the CDR3. CDR1 is SEHNR, CDR2 FQNEAQ, per germline (reference sequence). This CDR3 reads CASSSIAAGGNEKLFF. Here the CDR3 DNA reads TGTGCCAGCAGCTCGATAGCTGCAGGGGGCAATGAAAAACTGTTTTTT.

V is TRBV7-9 and J is TRBJ2-1; the match to TRBD2 covers 7 bases. This CDR3 contains 15 residues. J lost 4 bases, V lost 1 base, and 4 bases had no gene match. Germline assignment: CDR1 SEHNR and CDR2 FQNEAQ (reference sequence). CDR3 nucleotides: TGTGCCAGCAGCTTAGAAGCGGGGATATACAATGAGCAGTTCTTC. Translating it yields CASSLEAGIYNEQFF.

V and J are TRBV5-1 and TRBJ2-2; 8 bases map to TRBD1. CDR3 size: 15 residues. Germline values: CDR1 SGHRS, CDR2 YFSETQ. The ends lost 2 bases at V and 6 bases at J; junction bases unmatched: 6. The CDR3: CASSLQGEEAGELFF. DNA for the CDR3: TGCGCCAGCAGCTTACAGGGGGAGGAGGCCGGGGAGCTGTTTTTT.

This clone was seen once. The CDR3 here is CAWTPVYPGYTF. DNA for the CDR3: TGTGCCTGGACCCCGGTATACCCGGGCTACACCTTC. V is TRBV30 and J is TRBJ1-2, with D unresolved. With 4 bases removed from V and 8 bases from J, the gap between germline ends came to 14 bases. Germline CDR1 and CDR2: GTSNPN and SVGIG (reference sequence). This CDR3 region has 12 residues. Full variable domain (outside the CDR3, taken from reference TRBV30 and TRBJ1-2): SQTIHQWPATLVQPVGSPLSLECTVEGTSNPNLYWYRQAAGRGLQLLFYSVGIGQISSEVPQNLSASRPQDRQFILSSKKLLLSDSGFYLCAWTPVYPGYTFGSGTRLTVV.

The chain joins TRBV10-3 to TRBJ1-5, with 9 bases matching TRBD1. Germline CDR1 ENHRY, CDR2 SYGVKD. After removal of 4 bases from V and 4 bases from J, the junction contained 2 bases not matched to a gene. The CDR3 has 14 amino acids. The CDR3 sequence is CAISAGQGNQPQHF. Here the CDR3 DNA reads TGTGCCATCAGTGCCGGACAGGGGAATCAGCCCCAGCATTTT.

V and J are TRBV30 and TRBJ1-3, with TRBD1 as a possible D gene (6 bases). Trimming removed 3 bases from V and 3 bases from J, with 15 bases in between. Germline-derived CDR1 and CDR2 are GTSNPN and SVGIG (reference sequence). This CDR3 contains 15 residues. The CDR3 protein is CAWSQKGVLGNTIYF. The CDR3, as DNA: TGTGCCTGGAGCCAAAAGGGGGTACTTGGAAACACCATATATTTT.

The V call is TRBV4-3, the J call TRBJ2-3, with TRBD2 matching over 8 bases. The trim removed 0 bases at V and 1 base at J, leaving 6 bases unmatched. The CDR3 consists of 17 residues. The germline CDR1 and CDR2 sequences are LGHNA and YSLEER. CDR3 residues: CASSQDRGGVRTDTQYF. The CDR3 nucleotides read TGCGCCAGCAGCCAAGATCGGGGGGGGGTCCGCACAGATACGCAGTATTTT.

The chain joins TRBV9 to TRBJ2-1; TRBD1 agrees at 10 bases. The germline gives CDR1 SGDLS, CDR2 YYNGEE. The CDR3 consists of 15 residues. The junction had 7 bases not matched to a gene; V was cut back by 2 bases and J by 8 bases. DNA for the CDR3: TGTGCCAGCAGCGTCCGGGACAGGGGAATCCATGAGCAGTTCTTC. This codes for CASSVRDRGIHEQFF.

The J gene is TRBJ1-1, the V gene TRBV5-1, with 7 nucleotides matching TRBD1. V gave up 4 bases and J gave up 0 bases; unmatched junction bases: 6. The CDR3 has 15 residues. Germline CDR1 is SGHRS and CDR2 is YFSETQ. The CDR3, as DNA: TGCGCCAGCAGCCGGAGCAGGGGGTTGAACACTGAAGCTTTCTTT. This translates into CASSRSRGLNTEAFF.

J is TRBJ1-2 and V is TRBV2; D may be TRBD1 (5 bases). The CDR3 has 13 residues. V lost 7 bases and J lost 4, with 13 bases in between. Germline CDR1 is SNHLY and CDR2 is FYNNEI. In DNA form, the CDR3 reads TGTGCCAGCACGGCAGGGATCACCTATGGCTACACCTTC. Protein sequence: CASTAGITYGYTF.

The rearrangement joins TRBV6-5 to TRBJ2-1; 7 nucleotides agree with TRBD1. The germline gives CDR1 MNHEY, CDR2 SVGAGI. This CDR3 is built from 14 residues. J lost 2 bases, V lost 8 bases, and 6 bases had no gene match. CDR3 coding DNA: TGTGCCAGCGGGAGACAGGGCCCCTACAATGAGCAGTTCTTC. It is translated as CASGRQGPYNEQFF.

V gene TRBV7-8 combines with J gene TRBJ2-3; D is uncertain. The germline gives CDR1 SGHVS, CDR2 FQNEAQ. This CDR3 is built from 15 residues. Trimming left V 0 bases short and J 8 bases short, with 15 bases between. CDR3 loop: CASSLAPSLLGTQYF. CDR3 bases: TGTGCCAGCAGCTTAGCGCCGTCCCTCCTCGGTACGCAGTATTTT.

CDR3: CASSLALFGTSGNTGELFF. CDR3 DNA: TGTGCCAGCAGCTTAGCGTTATTCGGGACTAGCGGAAACACCGGGGAGCTGTTTTTT. The chain joins TRBV11-1 to TRBJ2-2; TRBD2 agrees at 11 bases. After removal of 0 bases from V and 2 bases from J, the junction contained 8 bases not matched to a gene. Germline CDR1 and CDR2: SGHAT and FQDESV (reference sequence). This CDR3 has 19 residues. Supplemented by reference TRBV11-1 and TRBJ2-2, the full variable domain reads EAEVAQSPRYKITEKSQAVAFWCDPISGHATLYWYRQILGQGPELLVQFQDESVVDDSQLPKDRFSAERLKGVDSTLKIQPAELGDSAMYLCASSLALFGTSGNTGELFFGEGSRLTVL.

The chain recombines TRBV6-6 with TRBJ1-1; TRBD1 might be the D (5 bases). The germline CDR1 and CDR2 sequences are MNHNY and SVGAGI (reference sequence). The CDR3 runs to 15 residues. Trimming removed 0 bases at V and 1 base at J, with 9 bases between. The CDR3 protein is CASSYSAGSNTEAFF. In DNA, the CDR3 is TGTGCCAGCAGTTACTCGGCAGGGTCGAACACTGAAGCTTTCTTT.

This clone was recorded once. V gene TRBV2 combines with J gene TRBJ2-6; D not certain. The germline CDR1 and CDR2 sequences are SNHLY and FYNNEI. The CDR3 spans 14 residues. V was shortened by 10 bases and J by 0 bases, with 10 bases between the two germline ends. The CDR3 DNA reads as TGTGCCACCGCCCCGGGCTCTGGGGCCAACGTCCTGACTTTC. Translated: CATAPGSGANVLTF.

Written as DNA, the CDR3 is TGTGCCAGCAGCTCACCGGGACAGGGAGATGCAGATACGCAGTATTTT. It encodes CASSSPGQGDADTQYF. The chain has TRBV7-9 and TRBJ2-3; 9 positions match TRBD1. Germline-derived CDR1 and CDR2 are SEHNR and FQNEAQ (reference sequence). The CDR3 runs 16 residues. V shed 4 bases, J shed 4 bases, and the junction held 9 bases outside the gene matches.

V usage is TRBV30 and J usage is TRBJ1-2; D uncertain. Trimming took 4 bases from V and 2 from J, leaving 29 bases between them. The CDR3 is 19 amino acids. Looked up from germline, CDR1 is GTSNPN and CDR2 is SVGIG (reference sequence). CDR3 loop: CAWIRSSRGAADQNYGYTF. For the CDR3, the DNA is TGTGCCTGGATTCGGAGTTCCCGGGGTGCAGCCGATCAGAACTATGGCTACACCTTC.

The chain has TRBV27 and TRBJ1-1, with D tentatively TRBD1 (5 bases). The CDR3 is 14 residues long. Between the trimmed V and J ends, which lost 5 bases and 5 bases, there was a span of 15 bases. Germline loops: CDR1 MNHEY, CDR2 SMNVEV (reference sequence). CDR3 sequence: CASSPIIGVTEAFF. The CDR3 DNA sequence: TGTGCCAGCAGTCCCATTATAGGGGTTACTGAAGCTTTCTTT.

V and J are TRBV6-6 and TRBJ1-3, with D perhaps matching TRBD1 (6 bases). Germline V gene lookup returns CDR1 MNHNY and CDR2 SVGAGI (reference sequence). Between the trimmed V and J ends, which lost 6 bases and 6 bases, there was a span of 21 bases. The CDR3 runs to 16 residues. The CDR3 region is CASRERQDALENTIYF. CDR3 DNA: TGTGCCAGCAGAGAACGACAGGACGCCTTGGAAAACACCATATATTTT.

The chain combines TRBV30 with TRBJ2-1; D perhaps matches TRBD1 (6 bases). V was cut by 4 bases and J by 2 bases, with 15 bases left in between. The CDR3 totals 15 residues. CDR1 and CDR2 from the germline V gene are GTSNPN and SVGIG (reference sequence). Written as DNA, the CDR3 is TGTGCCTGGATAAAGGGGGTCTCCACCTACAATGAGCAGTTCTTC. This gives the protein CAWIKGVSTYNEQFF. Drawing the rest from reference TRBV30 and TRBJ2-1, the complete variable domain is SQTIHQWPATLVQPVGSPLSLECTVEGTSNPNLYWYRQAAGRGLQLLFYSVGIGQISSEVPQNLSASRPQDRQFILSSKKLLLSDSGFYLCAWIKGVSTYNEQFFGPGTRLTVL.

This clone came up a few times. The V gene is TRBV2, the J gene TRBJ2-2; TRBD1 agrees at 10 bases. The V gene end was trimmed by 6 bases and the J gene end by 6 bases; junction bases not matched to a gene: 4. The CDR3 has 14 amino acids. The germline V gene has CDR1 SNHLY and CDR2 FYNNEI. The CDR3 loop reads CASRGQGSPGELFF. The CDR3 DNA follows: TGTGCCAGCAGGGGACAGGGGTCTCCCGGGGAGCTGTTTTTT. The complete variable domain, with remaining parts taken from reference TRBV2 and TRBJ2-2, reads EPEVTQTPSHQVTQMGQEVILRCVPISNHLYFYWYRQILGQKVEFLVSFYNNEISEKSEIFDDQFSVERPDGSNFTLKIRSTKLEDSAMYFCASRGQGSPGELFFGEGSRLTVL.

This chain links TRBV27 with TRBJ2-1; maybe TRBD1 (6 bases). Germline assignment: CDR1 MNHEY and CDR2 SMNVEV (reference sequence). V dropped 8 bases and J dropped 5 bases, with 22 bases sitting between them. The CDR3 contains 16 residues. Here the CDR3 reads CASLLTPGVRDNEQFF. In DNA form, the CDR3 reads TGTGCCAGCTTACTTACGCCAGGGGTTCGGGACAATGAGCAGTTCTTC.